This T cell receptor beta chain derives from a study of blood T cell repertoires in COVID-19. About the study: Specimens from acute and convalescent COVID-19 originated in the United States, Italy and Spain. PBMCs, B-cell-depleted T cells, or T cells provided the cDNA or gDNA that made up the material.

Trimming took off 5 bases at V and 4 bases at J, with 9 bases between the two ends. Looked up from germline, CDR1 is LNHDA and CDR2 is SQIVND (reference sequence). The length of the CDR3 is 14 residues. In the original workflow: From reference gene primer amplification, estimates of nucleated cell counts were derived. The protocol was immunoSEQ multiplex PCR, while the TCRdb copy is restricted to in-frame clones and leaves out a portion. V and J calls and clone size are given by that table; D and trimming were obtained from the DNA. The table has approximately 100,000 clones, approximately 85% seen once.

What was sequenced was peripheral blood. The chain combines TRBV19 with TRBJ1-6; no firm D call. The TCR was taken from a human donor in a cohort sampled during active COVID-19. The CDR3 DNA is TGTGCCAGTAGTGAGGGCCGTTATAATTCACCCCTCCACTTT. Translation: CASSEGRYNSPLHF.